Listed here are 4 T cell receptor beta chains from one sample, sequenced in a study of CD8 T cells in ankylosing spondylitis. In TCRdb, the 5' RACE reads were re-called with MiXCR into one record per CDR3 protein. The sample carries 150,000 to 200,000 distinct CDR3 sequences, around a third recorded once. Material for sequencing was synovial fluid, either unsorted or a sorted T cell fraction (not recorded which). All receptors derive from a male donor with ankylosing spondylitis.

V is TRBV5-1 and J is TRBJ1-2, with no clear D. Germline V lookup: CDR1 SGHRS, CDR2 YFSETQ. CDR3 length: 15 residues. V lost 0 bases, J lost 3 bases, and 12 bases lay in between. CDR3 in amino acids: CASSLDQVVDYGYTF. The CDR3 DNA sequence: TGCGCCAGCAGCTTGGATCAGGTGGTGGACTATGGCTACACCTTC.

This clonotype came up a few times. This chain links TRBV7-2 with TRBJ1-3; TRBD1 matches 9 bases. Germline CDR1 reads SGHTA; CDR2 reads FQGNSA. Unmatched junction bases numbered 6, after V lost 2 bases and J lost 4 bases. The CDR3 loop spans 16 amino acids. DNA for the CDR3: TGTGCCAGCAGCTTATACACAGGGGGCATGGGAAACACCATATATTTT. This sequence encodes CASSLYTGGMGNTIYF.

This clonotype was counted ten times or more. CDR3 DNA sequence: TGTGCCAGCAGCTTGGGGAGAGGGTTCTATAATTCACCCCTCCACTTT. Its translation: CASSLGRGFYNSPLHF. The V call is TRBV7-9, the J call TRBJ1-6; no reliable D call. The CDR3 contains 16 residues. Looked up from germline, CDR1 is SEHNR and CDR2 is FQNEAQ (reference sequence). V was trimmed by 3 bases and J by 3 bases, leaving 12 bases between them.

The chain couples TRBV7-2 to TRBJ2-7; TRBD2 aligns across 8 bases. This CDR3 has 16 amino acids. V gave up 5 bases and J gave up 3 bases; unmatched junction bases: 12. CDR1 is SGHTA and CDR2 is FQGNSA in the germline V gene. The CDR3 region is CASSPRSGGGGYEQYF. The CDR3 DNA reads TGTGCCAGCAGCCCCCGGTCGGGAGGGGGTGGCTACGAGCAGTACTTC.